The present TCR beta chain was sequenced within a study of T cells in Graves' hyperthyroidism and ophthalmopathy (dated 2019 in TCRdb). For context, the study as a whole: Peripheral blood samples were taken at the time of initial diagnosis, prior to any treatment. TCR V-J signatures able to tell the groups apart were searched for in a discovery cohort of around 95 patients, of whom 43 had Graves' ophthalmopathy and about 60 had stable Graves' hyperthyroidism. Whether ophthalmopathy could be predicted prospectively was tested in an independent validation cohort made up of 18 to 20 hyperthyroidism patients plus 17 patients who later progressed to ophthalmopathy. The 100 discovery patients were randomly split 7:3 into training and test sets. In about six Graves' hyperthyroidism patients, the study also compared T-cell repertoires from thyroid tissue with T-cell repertoires from blood. Once sampling was done, hyperthyroidism patients were given methimazole at a starting dose of 30 mg daily, whereas ophthalmopathy patients were given high-dose intravenous methylprednisolone. TCR Vbeta CDR3 sequencing of 120 to 150 peripheral blood samples (about 45 ophthalmopathy, roughly 72 hyperthyroidism and some 17 progressor patients) is reported in the paper. Results and caveats for the whole study, not just this receptor: In validation, the model predicted progression to ophthalmopathy a median of about 6 months before onset, with about 67% sensitivity and more than 72% specificity. Most expanded thyroid clonotypes (frequency above 0.001) were also detected in blood, suggesting blood repertoires may reflect thyroid immune responses. Sample size was not statistically predetermined, and investigators were not blinded to group allocation. Ophthalmopathy was separated from stable hyperthyroidism by a 13 V-J signature model, with around 90% sensitivity and about 81% specificity obtained in cross-validation and 80%/75% obtained in testing.

Ophthalmopathy patients had moderately to severely active disease, Clinical Activity Score of at least 3, NOSPECS grade of at least 4, and duration under 3 months. Any patient with an uncontrolled infection, another autoimmune disease, pregnancy or lactation was excluded. Clinical symptoms, serum thyroxine and TRAb, thyroid ultrasound, and orbital computed tomography formed the basis for the diagnoses. PBMCs were separated from roughly 9.3 ml of fresh peripheral blood using Ficoll-Paque density gradient centrifugation. Total RNA was extracted with Trizol reagent, and quality was checked on an Agilent 2100 Bioanalyzer. TCR beta CDR3 regions were amplified from RNA transcripts. For the first round of RT-PCR on the TCR CDR3, the HTBI primer set was used together with the Qiagen OneStep RT-PCR kit. Libraries were constructed in a second round of multiplex PCR, after which size selection and purification were carried out. The libraries were sequenced on an Illumina HiSeq2000 using paired-end 100 bp reads. The authors' pipeline ran thus. SOAPnuke was used to process the raw data, throwing out any read that contained adapters or uncalled bases, had a mean Phred below 15, or lacked an exact constant-primer or identifier match. High-quality paired reads were merged using COPE v1.2.5, and each unique nucleotide sequence was defined as a clonotype. MiTCR v1.1 was used to align the clonotypes against IMGT TRBV, TRBD and TRBJ reference segments. The analysis was restricted to V-J combinations with a frequency above 0.0001, which together covered about 99% of the repertoires. The TCS score was defined as the ratio of F50 (clonal expansion) to E x V (chaos), calculated using BLOSUM62-based TCRdist between CDR3 peptides within each V-J. Welch's t-statistics and random forest reduced around 520 V-J features to 13, which were used in a naive Bayes classifier (R e1071). The public reads were reprocessed in TCRdb via fastp at Q25 and MiXCR, keeping in-frame beta chains. Merged by CDR3 protein, the rows form single entries marked with the most common genes and DNA. The V and J calls were determined by TCRdb, not by the authors. The sample yields about 380,000 distinct CDR3 sequences; approximately 17% were counted once. The ten largest clones take up 35% to 50% of the sample.

Points on this clonotype: The antigen it recognizes is unknown. One end of the junction is discordant with germline, which a read error may explain.

CDR1 and CDR2, per the germline V gene (reference sequence), are MNHEY and SMNVEV. The CDR3 contains 14 residues, cysteine and phenylalanine counted. The CDR3 DNA has 42 bases and is translated from base 1. Sequenced input: blood. This clonotype originated in a man aged 18-30 years with Graves' ophthalmopathy. This sequence uses TRBV27 and TRBJ1-2; no D gene is confidently identified. The sequenced DNA: TGTACCAGCAGCCCAAGACCCGAGGACTATGGCTACACCTTC. It specifies CTSSPRPEDYGYTF.